This T cell receptor beta chain is from a study of T-cell memory formation after mild COVID-19. The study's findings and limits: A balance of CD4 and CD8 characterized clones contracting day 15 to 85, whereas later expanders leaned CD4+.

Sample barcodes and UMIs were carried by the TCR alpha and TCR beta cDNA libraries that 5'RACE generated with constant-segment primers. TCRdb reanalysed the 5' RACE reads using MiXCR and keeps one entry per CDR3 protein. The sample includes roughly 310,000 distinct CDR3 sequences, roughly 15% seen only once; the top ten take more than 20%. The table lists this clonotype with many counts. Its antigen is not known. V lost 1 base and J lost 4, with 7 bases in between. The V gene's germline CDR1 is DFQATT and CDR2 SNEGSKA (reference sequence). This CDR3 comprises 12 residues. The material sequenced was PBMCs or a T cell subset sorted from them (not recorded which). The chain uses TRBV20-1 and TRBJ1-2; possibly TRBD1 for D (5 bases). This clonotype was obtained from a man in his late teens or twenties who had mild COVID-19 (a few samples of this study predate the infection). Cell type and time point are not known. CDR3 in DNA: TGCAGTGCTAGAGTGGGGGGCTATGGCTACACCTTC. Its translation is CSARVGGYGYTF.